The entry that follows covers one TCR beta chain sequence. Antigen specificity is unknown. One end of the junction varies from germline; a read error may be responsible. Other DNA sequences in the sample encode the same CDR3. The sample originates from a study of cytomegalovirus exposure and HLA in healthy donors. Study-level background: There were around 100 million unique TCR beta sequences, drawn from approximately 180 million T cells, in an earlier analysis.

Findings and limits, study-wide: With high specificity and sensitivity, the classifier reportedly diagnosed cytomegalovirus status. Sequencing likely produced, as an artifact, a cluster of highly shared sequence variants.

Amplification used 60 Vbeta primers and 13 Jbeta primers. As processed by the authors: In a later analysis, of tens of millions of unique beta chains, roughly 11 million appeared in at least two donors. The table came from immunoSEQ multiplex PCR; TCRdb's copy has only in-frame clones and leaves some out. The V and J calls and clone size were taken over from that table, and D and trimming were inferred from the DNA. The sample has about 130,000 clones, about 82% seen once. CDR3 size: 15 residues. Germline CDR1 is MNHNS and CDR2 is SASEGT. The rearrangement joins TRBV6-1 to TRBJ1-6; possibly TRBD1 for D (5 bases). Sequencing used PBMCs. The TCR comes from a man younger than 45 in good health and CMV-seronegative. The CDR3 DNA is TGTGCCAGCAGTGAAGCGTCCGGACAAAATTCCCCCCTCCACTTT. Its translation: CASSEASGQNSPLHF.